The rows below give T cell receptor beta chains drawn from one sample of a study of shared clonotypes between healthy human individuals. Some clones are missing from TCRdb's copy, which holds only in-frame ones; the method was immunoSEQ multiplex PCR. The sample lists around 1.9 million clones; about 93% were seen once. Sequenced material: naive CD8+ T cells from PBMCs. The receptors come from a man younger than 30 in good health. Some clones in this sample may be carry-over from other donors' samples. The CDR3 runs from the conserved cysteine through the conserved F or W. A D gene is named only where the DNA matches it firmly.

D: TRBD2; V: TRBV4-3; J: TRBJ2-1; DNA: TGCGCCAGCAGCCAAGAATGGGACTATCGTCTTGAGCAGTTCTTC; CDR3: CASSQEWDYRLEQFF
D: TRBD2; V: TRBV19; J: TRBJ2-3; DNA: TGTGCCAGTAGTATTTCGGGAGGTATGGCAGATACGCAGTATTTT; CDR3: CASSISGGMADTQYF
D: .; V: TRBV15; J: TRBJ2-1; DNA: TGTGCCACCAGCAGAGGGTCGGCTCCCAATGAGCAGTTCTTC; CDR3: CATSRGSAPNEQFF
D: .; V: TRBV7-9; J: TRBJ1-5; DNA: TGTGCCAGCAGCTTAGCGGGGGACGGCAATCAGCCCCAGCATTTT; CDR3: CASSLAGDGNQPQHF
D: .; V: TRBV25-1; J: TRBJ1-1; DNA: TGTGCCAGCAACCGAGGGGGAGGGGCCACTGAAGCTTTCTTT; CDR3: CASNRGGGATEAFF
D: .; V: TRBV5-1; J: TRBJ1-1; DNA: TGCGCCAGCAGCTCCCGCCCCGATCTGAACACTGAAGCTTTCTTT; CDR3: CASSSRPDLNTEAFF
D: .; V: TRBV20-1; J: TRBJ1-2; DNA: TGCAGTGCTACCTCGGGGACGGGCGACTTC; CDR3: CSATSGTGDF
D: TRBD1; V: TRBV7-2; J: TRBJ1-1; DNA: TGTGCCAGCAGCCCTATTACCTCGACAGGGTCTGAAGCTTTCTTT; CDR3: CASSPITSTGSEAFF
D: .; V: TRBV7-9; J: TRBJ1-1; DNA: TGTGCCAGCAGCTACCCCCTGACGGGTCGTACTGAAGCTTTCTTT; CDR3: CASSYPLTGRTEAFF
D: .; V: TRBV11-2; J: TRBJ2-1; DNA: TGTGCCAGCAGCCCCCCTTGGACCTCCTACAATGAGCAGTTCTTC; CDR3: CASSPPWTSYNEQFF
D: .; V: TRBV29-1; J: TRBJ2-6; DNA: TGCAGCGCTGAAGGGTGGAGCCCTAACTCTGGGGCCAACGTCCTGACTTTC; CDR3: CSAEGWSPNSGANVLTF
D: .; V: TRBV5-1; J: TRBJ2-1; DNA: TGCGCCAGCATGGAGGGGCGGGACCACAATGAGCAGTTCTTC; CDR3: CASMEGRDHNEQFF